The source of this T cell receptor beta chain is a study of blood T cell repertoires in COVID-19. Overall study context: Material from acute and convalescent COVID-19 was sourced from the United States, Italy and Spain. PBMCs, B-cell-depleted T cells, or T cells were the source of the cDNA or gDNA that made up the material.

The CDR3 has 14 amino acids. The germline CDR1 and CDR2 sequences are LNHDA and SQIVND (reference sequence). With 7 bases removed from V and 4 bases from J, the gap between germline ends came to 13 bases. Authors' data handling: Amplification from reference gene primers served as the basis for estimated nucleated cell counts. TCRdb keeps only in-frame clones here, not all; method: immunoSEQ multiplex PCR. V and J calls and clone size follow that table, whereas D and trimming were derived from the DNA. The sample contains roughly 280,000 clones, more than 85% of which appear only once. This TCR came from a man in his late teens or twenties with active or convalescent COVID-19. The V call is TRBV19, the J call TRBJ2-2; TRBD1 is a possible D gene (5 bases). Sequenced material: peripheral blood. The CDR3 region is CASTRQGTTGELFF. The CDR3 nucleotides read TGTGCCAGTACCAGGCAGGGAACCACCGGGGAGCTGTTTTTT.